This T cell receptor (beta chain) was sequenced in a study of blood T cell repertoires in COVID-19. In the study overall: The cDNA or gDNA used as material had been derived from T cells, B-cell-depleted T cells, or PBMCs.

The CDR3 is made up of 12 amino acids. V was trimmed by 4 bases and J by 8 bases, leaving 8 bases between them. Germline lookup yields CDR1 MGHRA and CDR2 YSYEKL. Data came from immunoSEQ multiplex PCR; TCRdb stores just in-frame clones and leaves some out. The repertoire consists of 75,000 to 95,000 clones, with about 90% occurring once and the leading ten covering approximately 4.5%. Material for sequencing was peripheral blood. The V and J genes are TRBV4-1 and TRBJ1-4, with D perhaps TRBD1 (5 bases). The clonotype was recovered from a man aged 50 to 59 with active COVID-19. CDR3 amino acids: CASSRDFEKLFF. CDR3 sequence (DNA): TGCGCCAGCAGCCGGGACTTCGAAAAACTGTTTTTT.